Listed below are T cell receptor beta chains from one sample, sequenced in a study of T cells after posttransplantation cyclophosphamide. Sequencing was performed with immunoSEQ multiplex PCR; in TCRdb, only in-frame clones are kept and a portion is missing. The sample has about 10,000 clones, roughly 80% seen once. The starting material was PBMCs, obtained roughly 250 weeks after a stem cell transplant with posttransplant cyclophosphamide. Source of these receptors: a female patient aged 40 to 55 who received an allogeneic stem cell transplant from a related donor, was CMV-positive, and had no GVHD. The graft donor may be the source of some T cells. CDR3s include the opening cysteine and the closing phenylalanine or tryptophan. D genes are given only for firm matches. A row's size may be missing; if present it is once, few, many or a size class.

TRBJ1-2,.,TRBV27,TRBD1,TGTGCCAGCAGATACAGGGGTGGTGGCTACACCTTC,CASRYRGGGYTF
TRBJ2-3,.,TRBV7-3,.,TGTGCCAGCAGCCCGGTGCAGGGGGGAAGCACAGATACGCAGTATTTT,CASSPVQGGSTDTQYF
TRBJ2-5,.,TRBV5-1,TRBD2,TGCGCCAGCAGCTCACCTCTTCGAAAAAGCGGGGCCCAAGAGACCCAGTACTTC,CASSSPLRKSGAQETQYF
TRBJ1-1,.,TRBV7-2,.,TGTGCCAGCACATTCCCGCGAATGAACACTGAAGCTTTCTTT,CASTFPRMNTEAFF
TRBJ1-4,.,TRBV28,TRBD1,TGTGCCAGCAGTCCCCTGACAGGGAAACTGTTTTTT,CASSPLTGKLFF
TRBJ2-1,.,TRBV10-1,TRBD2,TGCGCCAGCAGTGGGGGACTAGTCTACAATGAGCAGTTCTTC,CASSGGLVYNEQFF
TRBJ2-2,.,TRBV19,.,TGTGCCAGTAGTCCGAAGTTGGCAGGCGGGGAGCTGTTTTTT,CASSPKLAGGELFF
TRBJ1-5,.,TRBV9,.,TGTGCCAGCAGCGTAGAAGGGGGTATTCAGCCCCAGCATTTT,CASSVEGGIQPQHF
TRBJ2-7,.,TRBV18,.,TGTGCCAGCTCACCCTCGTCCTACGAGCAGTACTTC,CASSPSSYEQYF
TRBJ2-7,.,TRBV4-2,.,TGTGCCAGCAGCCAAGTTGCGGGGAGCTCCTACGAGCAGTACTTC,CASSQVAGSSYEQYF
TRBJ1-6,few,TRBV28,.,TGTGCCAGCAGGGACAGTATTAAACCTTCACCCCTCCACTTT,CASRDSIKPSPLHF
TRBJ2-3,.,TRBV19,.,TGTGCCAGTAGCAAACAGGAGCCTACAGATACGCAGTATTTT,CASSKQEPTDTQYF
TRBJ2-3,.,TRBV5-1,TRBD2,TGCGCCAGCAGCTTGGACCTAGCGGGGGGGCCAGATACGCAGTATTTT,CASSLDLAGGPDTQYF
TRBJ2-1,.,TRBV9,TRBD2,TGTGCCAGCAGCGTAGCTCGGGGTAGCGGGGTGAATGAGCAGTTCTTC,CASSVARGSGVNEQFF
TRBJ1-6,.,TRBV7-2,.,TGTGCCAGCAGCTTAGACAGGGTCAATAATTCACCCCTCCACTTT,CASSLDRVNNSPLHF
TRBJ2-1,.,TRBV29-1,TRBD2,TGCAGCGTCCTCAGCGGGGTTAACAATGAGCAGTTCTTC,CSVLSGVNNEQFF
TRBJ1-6,.,TRBV6-6,TRBD1,TGTGCCAGCAGCGGCGGTCAGGGGGCGCGTAATTCACCCCTCCACTTT,CASSGGQGARNSPLHF
TRBJ2-7,few,TRBV28,.,TGTGCCAGCAGACACAGTAGCGAGCAGTACTTC,CASRHSSEQYF
TRBJ1-6,few,TRBV5-1,.,TGCGCCAGCACGGGAGGTAGGGAGGGAAATTCACCCCTCCACTTT,CASTGGREGNSPLHF
TRBJ2-3,.,TRBV4-1,.,TGCGCCAGCAGCCAAGTGGAGGCAGATACGCAGTATTTT,CASSQVEADTQYF
TRBJ2-7,.,TRBV7-2,TRBD1,TGTGCCAGCAGCTTACCGGGACAGAACTACGAGCAGTACTTC,CASSLPGQNYEQYF
TRBJ1-2,.,TRBV27,.,TGTGCCACCCGGGTCCGGGGGAGGGAGGATGGCTACACCTTC,CATRVRGREDGYTF
TRBJ2-1,.,TRBV18,TRBD1,TGTGCCAGCTCACCTTTAGGGACAGGGCACAATGAGCAGTTCTTC,CASSPLGTGHNEQFF
TRBJ2-2,once,TRBV7-6,TRBD1,TGTGCCAGCAGCTTAGAGACAGGGGTTATCGGGGAGCTGTTTTTT,CASSLETGVIGELFF
TRBJ1-6,few,TRBV27,.,TGTGCCAGCAGTCCCACAATAGCCAATTCACCCCTCCACTTT,CASSPTIANSPLHF
TRBJ2-1,.,TRBV9,TRBD2,TGTGCCAGCAGCGTGGGCCTCCGGGGGGACTCCTACAATGAGCAGTTCTTC,CASSVGLRGDSYNEQFF
TRBJ2-3,.,TRBV5-1,.,TGCGCCAGCAGCTTGGGGGGGCGCACAGATACGCAGTATTTT,CASSLGGRTDTQYF
TRBJ2-3,.,TRBV7-3,.,TGTGCCAGCAGCTCGATCGGGAGCGCAGATACGCAGTATTTT,CASSSIGSADTQYF
TRBJ2-7,.,TRBV5-4,.,TGTGCCAGCAGCTTTCAGGGGAGAGGCGAGCAGTACTTC,CASSFQGRGEQYF
TRBJ2-3,.,TRBV7-7,.,TGTGCCAGCAGTAGGGGGGGCGGAGATACGCAGTATTTT,CASSRGGGDTQYF
TRBJ2-5,.,TRBV10-3,TRBD2,TGTGCCATCAGTGGACTAGCGGCAGAGACCCAGTACTTC,CAISGLAAETQYF
TRBJ2-2,.,TRBV9,TRBD2,TGTGCCAGCAGCGCGGGGGGCACCGGGGAGCTGTTTTTT,CASSAGGTGELFF
TRBJ1-2,.,TRBV6-5,TRBD1,TGTGCCAGCAGTTCTGACAGGGCCCCCTATGGCTACACCTTC,CASSSDRAPYGYTF
TRBJ2-6,.,TRBV7-9,.,TGTGCCAGCGGCCCCAGGACTGGGGCCAACGTCCTGACTTTC,CASGPRTGANVLTF
TRBJ1-1,.,TRBV18,.,TGTGCCAGCTCACCGCAGGGGCTATCGAACACTGAAGCTTTCTTT,CASSPQGLSNTEAFF
TRBJ2-3,.,TRBV5-1,.,TGCGCCAGCAGCTTGGGCGGAGATACGCAGTATTTT,CASSLGGDTQYF
TRBJ1-4,.,TRBV9,.,TGTGCCAGCAGCGTAGCTTGGATAGGTGCGGAACTGTTTTTT,CASSVAWIGAELFF
TRBJ1-2,.,TRBV5-4,TRBD1,TGTGCCAGCAGCTTCGACAGGGGGCTTTATGGCTACACCTTC,CASSFDRGLYGYTF
TRBJ2-7,.,TRBV10-3,.,TGTGCCATCAGAGGCACAGGGTGGTACGAGCAGTACTTC,CAIRGTGWYEQYF
TRBJ2-3,.,TRBV6-6,.,TGTGCCAGCATCCCGGCGGGACAGTATCTAGATACGCAGTATTTT,CASIPAGQYLDTQYF
TRBJ1-6,.,TRBV13,TRBD1,TGTGCCAGCAGCCTCCAAACGGGACAGGGATCTAATTCACCCCTCCACTTT,CASSLQTGQGSNSPLHF
TRBJ1-4,.,TRBV12-5,.,TGTGCTAGTGGTTTGGGGGGACTTAGGGGTGAAAAACTGTTTTTT,CASGLGGLRGEKLFF
TRBJ1-5,.,TRBV6-5,.,TGTGCCAGCAGTTACGGGGGAGGGAGCCAGCCCCAGCATTTT,CASSYGGGSQPQHF
TRBJ2-3,.,TRBV5-1,TRBD2,TGCGCCAGCAGCAACAGCGGGGCGCTTGGAGATACGCAGTATTTT,CASSNSGALGDTQYF
TRBJ2-3,.,TRBV5-1,TRBD2,TGCGCCAGCAGCTCTACTAGCGGGGGGACTTGGGGTACGCAGTATTTT,CASSSTSGGTWGTQYF
TRBJ2-3,.,TRBV9,TRBD2,TGTGCCAGCAGCCGAGGGCTAGCGGGGGGCGGGGGCACAGATACGCAGTATTTT,CASSRGLAGGGGTDTQYF